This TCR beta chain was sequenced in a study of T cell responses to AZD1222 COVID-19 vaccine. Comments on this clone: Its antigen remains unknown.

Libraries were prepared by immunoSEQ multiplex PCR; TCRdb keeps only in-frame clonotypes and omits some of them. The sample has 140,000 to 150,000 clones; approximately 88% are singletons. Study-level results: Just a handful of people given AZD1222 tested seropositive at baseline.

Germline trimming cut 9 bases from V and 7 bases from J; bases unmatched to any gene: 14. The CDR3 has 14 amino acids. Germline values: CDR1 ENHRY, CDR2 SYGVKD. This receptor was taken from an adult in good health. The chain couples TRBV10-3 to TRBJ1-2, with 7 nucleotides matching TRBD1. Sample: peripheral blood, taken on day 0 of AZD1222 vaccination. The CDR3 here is CAIRERTGRIGYTF. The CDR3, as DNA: TGTGCCATTAGAGAAAGGACAGGCCGCATTGGCTACACCTTC.